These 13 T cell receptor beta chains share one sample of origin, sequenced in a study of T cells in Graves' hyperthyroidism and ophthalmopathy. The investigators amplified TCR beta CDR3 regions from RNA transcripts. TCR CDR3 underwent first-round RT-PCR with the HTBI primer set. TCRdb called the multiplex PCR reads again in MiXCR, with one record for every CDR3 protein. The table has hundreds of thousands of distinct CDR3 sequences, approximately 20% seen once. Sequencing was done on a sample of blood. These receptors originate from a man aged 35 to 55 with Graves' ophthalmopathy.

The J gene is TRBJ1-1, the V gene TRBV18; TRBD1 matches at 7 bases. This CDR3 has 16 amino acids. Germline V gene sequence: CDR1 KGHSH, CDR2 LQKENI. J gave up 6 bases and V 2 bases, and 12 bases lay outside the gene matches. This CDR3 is CASSPGTATSNAEAFF. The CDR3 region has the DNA TGTGCCAGCTCACCAGGGACAGCGACTTCAAACGCTGAAGCTTTCTTT.

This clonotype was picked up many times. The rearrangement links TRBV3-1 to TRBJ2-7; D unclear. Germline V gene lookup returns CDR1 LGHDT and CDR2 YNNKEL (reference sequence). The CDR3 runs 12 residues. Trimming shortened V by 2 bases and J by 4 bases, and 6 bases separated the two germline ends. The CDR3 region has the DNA TGTGCCAGCAGCCAACTAGAATACGAGCAGTACTTC. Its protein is CASSQLEYEQYF.

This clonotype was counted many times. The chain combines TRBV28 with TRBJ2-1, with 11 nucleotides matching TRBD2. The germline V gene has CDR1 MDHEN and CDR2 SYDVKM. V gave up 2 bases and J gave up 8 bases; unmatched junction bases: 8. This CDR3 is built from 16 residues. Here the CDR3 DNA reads TGTGCCAGCAGTTTACAGCGACTAGCGGGACCCTATGAGCAGTTCTTC. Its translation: CASSLQRLAGPYEQFF.

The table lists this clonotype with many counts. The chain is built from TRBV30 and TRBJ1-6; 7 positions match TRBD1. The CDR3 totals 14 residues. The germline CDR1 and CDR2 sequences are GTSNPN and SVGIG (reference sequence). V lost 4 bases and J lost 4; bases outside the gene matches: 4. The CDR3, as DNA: TGTGCCTGGACCCCGGGACAGTATAATTCACCCCTCCACTTT. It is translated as CAWTPGQYNSPLHF.

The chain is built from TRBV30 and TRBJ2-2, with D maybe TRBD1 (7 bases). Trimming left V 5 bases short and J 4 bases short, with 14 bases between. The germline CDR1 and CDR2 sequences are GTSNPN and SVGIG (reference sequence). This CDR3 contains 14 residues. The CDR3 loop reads CAWRRDSSTGELFF. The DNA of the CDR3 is TGTGCCTGGCGGCGGGACAGTTCCACCGGGGAGCTGTTTTTT.

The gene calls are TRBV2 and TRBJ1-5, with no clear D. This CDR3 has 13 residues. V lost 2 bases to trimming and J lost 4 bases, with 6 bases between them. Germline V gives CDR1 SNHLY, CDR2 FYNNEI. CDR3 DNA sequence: TGTGCCAGCAGTGAACTGGTGAATCAGCCCCAGCATTTT. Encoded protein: CASSELVNQPQHF.

This chain's CDR3 is CASSSRPRGGANGDTQYF. The CDR3 bases are TGTGCCAGCAGCTCCCGCCCCCGCGGGGGGGCCAATGGAGATACGCAGTATTTT. The genes are TRBV7-9 and TRBJ2-3, with 9 bases lining up with TRBD2. Germline V gene sequence: CDR1 SEHNR, CDR2 FQNEAQ (reference sequence). V was pared by 4 bases and J by 5 bases, with 16 bases of the junction left unmatched. This CDR3 contains 18 residues.

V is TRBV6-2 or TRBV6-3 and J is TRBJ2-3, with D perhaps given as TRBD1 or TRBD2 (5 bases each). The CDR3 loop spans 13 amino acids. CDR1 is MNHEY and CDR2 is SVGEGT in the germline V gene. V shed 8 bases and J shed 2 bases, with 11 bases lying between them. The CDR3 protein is CASGGPHTDTQYF. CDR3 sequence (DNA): TGTGCCAGCGGGGGACCTCACACAGATACGCAGTATTTT.

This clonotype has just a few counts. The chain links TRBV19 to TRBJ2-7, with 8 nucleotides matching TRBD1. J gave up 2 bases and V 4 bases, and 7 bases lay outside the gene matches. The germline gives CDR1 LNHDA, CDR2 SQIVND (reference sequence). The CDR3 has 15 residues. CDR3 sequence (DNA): TGTGCCAGTAGTACCGCAGGGGGCCACACCTACGAGCAGTACTTC. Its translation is CASSTAGGHTYEQYF.

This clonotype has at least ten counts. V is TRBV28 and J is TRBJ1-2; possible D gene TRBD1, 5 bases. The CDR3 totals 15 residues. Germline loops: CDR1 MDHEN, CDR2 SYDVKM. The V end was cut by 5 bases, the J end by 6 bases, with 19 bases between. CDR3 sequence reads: CASSVYGQHTDGYTF. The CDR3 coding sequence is TGTGCCAGCAGTGTATACGGACAACACACTGATGGCTACACCTTC.

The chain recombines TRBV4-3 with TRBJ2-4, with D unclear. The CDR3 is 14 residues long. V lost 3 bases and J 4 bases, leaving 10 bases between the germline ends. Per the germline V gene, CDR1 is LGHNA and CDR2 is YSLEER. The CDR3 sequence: CASSHNTVKNIQYF. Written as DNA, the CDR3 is TGCGCCAGCAGCCATAACACTGTTAAAAACATTCAGTACTTC.

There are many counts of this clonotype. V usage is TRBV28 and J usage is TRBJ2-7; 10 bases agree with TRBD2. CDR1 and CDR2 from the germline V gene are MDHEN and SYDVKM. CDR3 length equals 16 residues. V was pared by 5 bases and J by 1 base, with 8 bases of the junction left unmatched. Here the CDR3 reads CASSPPGLATSYEQYF. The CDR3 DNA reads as TGTGCCAGCAGTCCGCCGGGACTAGCGACGTCCTACGAGCAGTACTTC.

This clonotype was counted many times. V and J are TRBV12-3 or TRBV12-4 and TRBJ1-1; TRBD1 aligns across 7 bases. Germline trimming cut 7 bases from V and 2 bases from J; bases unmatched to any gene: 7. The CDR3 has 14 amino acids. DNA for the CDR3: TGTGCCAGCACCCCTCAGGGGGTTAACACTGAAGCTTTCTTT. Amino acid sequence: CASTPQGVNTEAFF.